The 6 T cell receptor beta chains reported below all come from one sample, sequenced in a study of T-cell reconstitution after alpha-beta-depleted transplantation in children. Preparing the TCRbeta library involved the use of unique molecular identifiers. TCRdb used MiXCR to reprocess the PCR reads, holding one entry per CDR3 protein. The sample carries 250,000 to 350,000 distinct CDR3 sequences, more than 8% recorded once. This specimen consisted of PBMCs from the stem cell graft donor, obtained from the stem cell graft. These TCRs come from a human donor who donated a stem cell graft to a child with SCID.

In its sample, this clonotype was seen many times. This chain uses TRBV15 with TRBJ2-3; tentatively, D is TRBD2 (5 bases). Germline loops: CDR1 LNHNV, CDR2 YYDKDF (reference sequence). This CDR3 is 17 amino acids long. Deletions cut 0 bases from V and 6 bases from J, with 19 bases between. In nucleotides, the CDR3 is TGTGCCACCAGCAGAGATGCGCGGTACGGGGTCGGGGATACGCAGTATTTT. Translating it yields CATSRDARYGVGDTQYF. Supplemented by reference TRBV15 and TRBJ2-3, the full variable domain reads DAMVIQNPRYQVTQFGKPVTLSCSQTLNHNVMYWYQQKSSQAPKLLFHYYDKDFNNEADTPDNFQSRRPNTSFCFLDIRSPGLGDTAMYLCATSRDARYGVGDTQYFGPGTRLTVL.

This clonotype was counted ten times or more. This rearrangement joins TRBV10-3 to TRBJ2-7; the D is unclear. V dropped 3 bases and J dropped 9 bases, with 15 bases sitting between them. This CDR3 has 13 amino acids. Per germline, CDR1 ENHRY and CDR2 SYGVKD. The CDR3 bases are TGTGCCATCAGTGACGGCGGCCCATTGGGGCAGTACTTC. This sequence encodes CAISDGGPLGQYF.

This CDR3 is CASRINTGELFF. The CDR3 nucleotides read TGCGCCAGCAGGATCAACACCGGGGAGCTGTTTTTT. The chain combines TRBV5-1 with TRBJ2-2; D is uncertain. The V gene's germline CDR1 is SGHRS and CDR2 YFSETQ. Trimming removed 5 bases at V and 2 bases at J, with 4 bases between. This CDR3 has 12 residues.

The V call is TRBV6-5, the J call TRBJ2-1; D not resolved. CDR3 length: 14 amino acids. With 0 bases removed from V and 8 bases from J, the gap between germline ends came to 11 bases. The germline V gene encodes CDR1 MNHEY and CDR2 SVGAGI. The CDR3 bases are TGTGCCAGCAGTTACTCGACCTCATGGGATGAGCAGTTCTTC. The encoded protein is CASSYSTSWDEQFF.

This clonotype was recorded at least ten times. The chain combines TRBV12-3 or TRBV12-4 with TRBJ2-5; the D gene could be TRBD1 or TRBD2 (5 bases each). The CDR3 has 14 amino acids. V was shortened by 0 bases and J by 3 bases, with 8 bases between the two germline ends. Written as DNA, the CDR3 is TGTGCCAGCAGTTTAGCGGGGACGGAAGAGACCCAGTACTTC. The encoded protein is CASSLAGTEETQYF.

This clonotype has more than one count but fewer than ten. The chain's CDR3 is CASSIGQNTGELFF. In nucleotides, the CDR3 is TGTGCCAGCAGTATCGGACAGAACACCGGGGAGCTGTTTTTT. The chain links TRBV12-3 or TRBV12-4 to TRBJ2-2; tentative D call: TRBD1 (5 bases). The length of the CDR3 is 14 residues. Between the trimmed V and J ends, which lost 5 bases and 1 base, there was a span of 8 bases.